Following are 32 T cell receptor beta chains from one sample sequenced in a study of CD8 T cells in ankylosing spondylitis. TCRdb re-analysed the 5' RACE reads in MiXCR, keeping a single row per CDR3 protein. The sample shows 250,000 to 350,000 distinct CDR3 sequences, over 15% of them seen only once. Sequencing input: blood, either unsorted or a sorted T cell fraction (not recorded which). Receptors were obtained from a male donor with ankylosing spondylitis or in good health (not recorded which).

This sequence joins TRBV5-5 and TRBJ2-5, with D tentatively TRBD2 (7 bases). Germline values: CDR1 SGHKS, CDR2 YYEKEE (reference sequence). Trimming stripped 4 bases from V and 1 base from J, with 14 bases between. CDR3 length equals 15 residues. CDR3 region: CASSGGARGQETQYF. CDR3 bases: TGTGCCAGCAGCGGGGGGGCCCGCGGCCAAGAGACCCAGTACTTC. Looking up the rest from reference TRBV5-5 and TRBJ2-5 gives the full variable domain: DAGVTQSPTHLIKTRGQQVTLRCSPISGHKSVSWYQQVLGQGPQFIFQYYEKEERGRGNFPDRFSARQFPNYSSELNVNALLLGDSALYLCASSGGARGQETQYFGPGTRLLVL.

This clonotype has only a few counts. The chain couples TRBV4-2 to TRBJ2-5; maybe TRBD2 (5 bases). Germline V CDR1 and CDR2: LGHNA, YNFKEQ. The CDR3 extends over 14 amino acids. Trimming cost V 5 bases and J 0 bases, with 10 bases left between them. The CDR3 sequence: CASSGLAHQETQYF. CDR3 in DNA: TGTGCCAGCAGCGGGCTAGCCCACCAAGAGACCCAGTACTTC.

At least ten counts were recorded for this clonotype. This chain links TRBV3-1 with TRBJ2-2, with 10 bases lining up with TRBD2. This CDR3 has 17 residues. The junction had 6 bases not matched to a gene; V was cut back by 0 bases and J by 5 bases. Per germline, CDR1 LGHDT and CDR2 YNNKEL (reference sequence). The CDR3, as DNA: TGTGCCAGCAGCCAAGAGAGCCTAGCGGGAGAGACCGGGGAGCTGTTTTTT. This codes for CASSQESLAGETGELFF.

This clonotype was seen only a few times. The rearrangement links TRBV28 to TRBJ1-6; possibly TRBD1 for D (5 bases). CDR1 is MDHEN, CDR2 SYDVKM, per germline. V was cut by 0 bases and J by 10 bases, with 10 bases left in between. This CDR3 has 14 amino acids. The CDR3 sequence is CASSLWQGGSPLHF. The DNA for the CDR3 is TGTGCCAGCAGTTTATGGCAGGGAGGATCACCCCTCCACTTT.

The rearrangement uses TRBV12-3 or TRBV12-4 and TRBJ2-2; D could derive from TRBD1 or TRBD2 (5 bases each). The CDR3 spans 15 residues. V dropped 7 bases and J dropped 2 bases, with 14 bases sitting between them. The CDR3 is CASTLAGGNTGELFF. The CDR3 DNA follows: TGTGCCAGCACCCTTGCTGGGGGTAACACCGGGGAGCTGTTTTTT.

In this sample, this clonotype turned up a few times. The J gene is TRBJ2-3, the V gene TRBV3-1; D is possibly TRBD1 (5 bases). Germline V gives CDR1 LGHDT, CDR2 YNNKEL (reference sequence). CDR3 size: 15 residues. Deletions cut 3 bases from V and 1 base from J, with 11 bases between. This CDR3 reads CASSQAQGGTDTQYF. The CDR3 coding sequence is TGTGCCAGCAGCCAGGCCCAGGGCGGCACAGATACGCAGTATTTT.

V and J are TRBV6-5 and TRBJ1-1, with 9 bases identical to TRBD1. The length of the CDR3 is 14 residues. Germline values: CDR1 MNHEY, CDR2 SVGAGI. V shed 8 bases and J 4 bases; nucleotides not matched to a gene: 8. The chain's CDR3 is CASGHRGRGTEAFF. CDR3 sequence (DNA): TGTGCCAGCGGTCACAGGGGGCGAGGCACTGAAGCTTTCTTT.

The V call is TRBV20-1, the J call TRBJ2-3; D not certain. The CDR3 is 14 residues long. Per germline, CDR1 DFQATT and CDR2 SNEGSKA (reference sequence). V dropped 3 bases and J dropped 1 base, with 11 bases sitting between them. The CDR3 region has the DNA TGCAGTGCTAGTAGGCGGACCGGCACAGATACGCAGTATTTT. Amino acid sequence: CSASRRTGTDTQYF.

In DNA form, the CDR3 reads TGCAGTGCTAGGAAGCGGGGGGGCCTTCAAGAGACCCAGTACTTC. Translation gives CSARKRGGLQETQYF. The gene calls are TRBV20-1 and TRBJ2-5, with 10 bases aligning to TRBD2. The germline V gene encodes CDR1 DFQATT and CDR2 SNEGSKA (reference sequence). The ends lost 3 bases at V and 2 bases at J; junction bases unmatched: 6. The CDR3 length is 15 residues.

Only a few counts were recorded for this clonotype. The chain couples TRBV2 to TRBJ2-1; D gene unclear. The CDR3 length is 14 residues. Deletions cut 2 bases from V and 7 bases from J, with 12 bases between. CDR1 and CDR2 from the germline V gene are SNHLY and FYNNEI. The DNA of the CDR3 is TGTGCCAGCAGTGAACAGCAGATCGGGAATGAGCAGTTCTTC. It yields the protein CASSEQQIGNEQFF.

CDR3 region: CASSLAPGWQYF. Here the CDR3 DNA reads TGTGCCAGCAGCTTAGCGCCCGGGTGGCAGTACTTC. The chain couples TRBV7-8 to TRBJ2-5; D uncertain. The CDR3 spans 12 residues. CDR1 is SGHVS, CDR2 FQNEAQ, per germline. V was clipped by 0 bases and J by 11 bases, with 10 bases between them. Full variable domain (rest looked up from reference TRBV7-8 and TRBJ2-5): GAGVSQSPRYKVAKRGQDVALRCDPISGHVSLFWYQQALGQGPEFLTYFQNEAQLDKSGLPSDRFFAERPEGSVSTLKIQRTQQEDSAVYLCASSLAPGWQYFGPGTRLLVL.

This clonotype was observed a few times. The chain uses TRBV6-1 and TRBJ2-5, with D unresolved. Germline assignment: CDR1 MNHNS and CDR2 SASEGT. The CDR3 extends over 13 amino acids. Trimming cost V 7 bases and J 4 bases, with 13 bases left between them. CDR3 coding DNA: TGTGCCAGCACTCCACCAATGGGAGAGACCCAGTACTTC. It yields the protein CASTPPMGETQYF.

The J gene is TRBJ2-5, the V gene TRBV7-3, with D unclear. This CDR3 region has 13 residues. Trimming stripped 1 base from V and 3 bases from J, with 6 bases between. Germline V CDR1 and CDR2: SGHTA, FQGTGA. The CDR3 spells CASSLNREETQYF. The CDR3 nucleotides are TGTGCCAGCAGCTTAAATAGAGAAGAGACCCAGTACTTC.

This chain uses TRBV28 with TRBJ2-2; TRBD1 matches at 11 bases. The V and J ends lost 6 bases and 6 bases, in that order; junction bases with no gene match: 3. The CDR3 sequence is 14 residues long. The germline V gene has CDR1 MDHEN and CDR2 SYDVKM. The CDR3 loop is CASRRTGGSGELFF. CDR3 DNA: TGTGCCAGCAGACGGACAGGGGGCTCCGGGGAGCTGTTTTTT.

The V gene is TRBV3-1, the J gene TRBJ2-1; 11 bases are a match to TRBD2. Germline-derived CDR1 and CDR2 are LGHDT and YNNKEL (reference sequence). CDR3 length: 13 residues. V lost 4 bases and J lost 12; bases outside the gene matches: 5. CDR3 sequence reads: CASSLGTSGLQFF. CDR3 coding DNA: TGTGCCAGCAGCCTCGGGACTAGCGGCCTGCAGTTCTTC.

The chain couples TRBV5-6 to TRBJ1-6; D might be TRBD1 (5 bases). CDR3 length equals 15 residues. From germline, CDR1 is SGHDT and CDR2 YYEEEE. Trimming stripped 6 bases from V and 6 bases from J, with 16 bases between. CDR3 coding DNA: TGTGCCAGCAACCGCGGGACGGACTTTAATTCACCCCTCCACTTT. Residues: CASNRGTDFNSPLHF.

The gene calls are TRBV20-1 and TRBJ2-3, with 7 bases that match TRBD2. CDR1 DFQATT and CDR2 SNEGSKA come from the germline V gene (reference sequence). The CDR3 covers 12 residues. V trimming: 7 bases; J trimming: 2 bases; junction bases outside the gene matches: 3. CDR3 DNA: TGCAGTGTAGCGGGTTTCACAGATACGCAGTATTTT. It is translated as CSVAGFTDTQYF.

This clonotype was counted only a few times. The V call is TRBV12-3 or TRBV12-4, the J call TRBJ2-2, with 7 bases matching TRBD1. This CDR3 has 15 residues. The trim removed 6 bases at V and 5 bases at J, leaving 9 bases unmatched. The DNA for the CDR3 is TGTGCCAGCAGACCGGACAGGTTAAAAACCGGGGAGCTGTTTTTT. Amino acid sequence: CASRPDRLKTGELFF.

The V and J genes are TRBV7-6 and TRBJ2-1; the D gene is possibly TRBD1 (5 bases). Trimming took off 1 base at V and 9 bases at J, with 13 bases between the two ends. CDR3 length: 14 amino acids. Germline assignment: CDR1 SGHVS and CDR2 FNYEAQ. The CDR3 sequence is CASSLGNRLPEQFF. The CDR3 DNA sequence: TGTGCCAGCAGCTTAGGGAACAGGTTACCTGAGCAGTTCTTC. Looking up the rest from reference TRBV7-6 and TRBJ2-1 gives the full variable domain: GAGVSQSPRYKVTKRGQDVALRCDPISGHVSLYWYRQALGQGPEFLTYFNYEAQQDKSGLPNDRFSAERPEGSISTLTIQRTEQRDSAMYRCASSLGNRLPEQFFGPGTRLTVL.

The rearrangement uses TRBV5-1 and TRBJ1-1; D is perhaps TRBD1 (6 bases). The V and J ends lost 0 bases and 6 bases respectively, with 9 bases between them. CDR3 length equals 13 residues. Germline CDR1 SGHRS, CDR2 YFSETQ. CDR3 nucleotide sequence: TGCGCCAGCAGCTTGGGGGGGCTCTCTGAAGCTTTCTTT. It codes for CASSLGGLSEAFF. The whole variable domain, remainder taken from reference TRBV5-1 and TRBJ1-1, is KAGVTQTPRYLIKTRGQQVTLSCSPISGHRSVSWYQQTPGQGLQFLFEYFSETQRNKGNFPGRFSGRQFSNSRSEMNVSTLELGDSALYLCASSLGGLSEAFFGQGTRLTVV.

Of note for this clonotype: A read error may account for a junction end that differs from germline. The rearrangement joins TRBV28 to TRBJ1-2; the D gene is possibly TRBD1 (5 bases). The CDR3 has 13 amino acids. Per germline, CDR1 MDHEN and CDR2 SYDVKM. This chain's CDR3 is CVSSWGGSYGYTF. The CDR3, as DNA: TGTGTCAGCAGTTGGGGGGGGAGTTATGGCTACACCTTC.

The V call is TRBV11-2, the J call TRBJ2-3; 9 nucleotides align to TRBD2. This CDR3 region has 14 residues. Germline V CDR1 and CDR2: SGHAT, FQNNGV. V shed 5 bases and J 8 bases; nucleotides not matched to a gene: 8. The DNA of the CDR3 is TGTGCCAGCAGCGAGGGACTAGCTGGTCTTACGCAGTATTTT. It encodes CASSEGLAGLTQYF.

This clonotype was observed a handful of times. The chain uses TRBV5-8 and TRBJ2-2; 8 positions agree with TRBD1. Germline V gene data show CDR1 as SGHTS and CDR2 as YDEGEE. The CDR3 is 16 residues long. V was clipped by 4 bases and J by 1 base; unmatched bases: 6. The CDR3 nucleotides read TGTGCCAGCAGCCACGGACAGGGAGGGAACACCGGGGAGCTGTTTTTT. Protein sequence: CASSHGQGGNTGELFF.

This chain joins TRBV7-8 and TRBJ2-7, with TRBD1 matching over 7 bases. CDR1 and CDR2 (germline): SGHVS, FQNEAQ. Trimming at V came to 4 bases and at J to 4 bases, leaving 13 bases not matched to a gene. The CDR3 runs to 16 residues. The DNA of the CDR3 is TGTGCCAGCAGCTCGGCGGGCAGGGGGAAAAAGTACGAGCAGTACGTC. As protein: CASSSAGRGKKYEQYV.

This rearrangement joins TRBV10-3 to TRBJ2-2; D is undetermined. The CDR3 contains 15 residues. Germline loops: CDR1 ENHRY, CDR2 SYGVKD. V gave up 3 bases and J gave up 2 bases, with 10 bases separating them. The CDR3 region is CAISDLKTNTGELFF. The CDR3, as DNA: TGTGCCATCAGTGACTTGAAGACTAACACCGGGGAGCTGTTTTTT.

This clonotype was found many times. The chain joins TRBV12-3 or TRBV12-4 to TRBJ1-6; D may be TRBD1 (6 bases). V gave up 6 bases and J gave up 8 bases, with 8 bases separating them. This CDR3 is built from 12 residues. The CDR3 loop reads CASRRGDSPLHF. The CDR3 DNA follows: TGTGCCAGCAGAAGGGGGGATTCACCCCTCCACTTT.

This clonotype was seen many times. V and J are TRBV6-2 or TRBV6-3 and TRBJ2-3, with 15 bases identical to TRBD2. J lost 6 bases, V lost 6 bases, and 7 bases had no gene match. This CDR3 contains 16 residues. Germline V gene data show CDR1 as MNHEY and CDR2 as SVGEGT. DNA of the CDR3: TGTGCCAGCAGCCTCGGACTAGCGGGAGGGCCTGATACGCAGTATTTT. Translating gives CASSLGLAGGPDTQYF.

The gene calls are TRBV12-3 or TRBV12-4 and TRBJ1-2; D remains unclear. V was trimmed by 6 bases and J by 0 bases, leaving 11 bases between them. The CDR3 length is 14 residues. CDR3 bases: TGTGCCAGCAGAAACTGCAATTCTAACTATGGCTACACCTTC. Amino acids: CASRNCNSNYGYTF.

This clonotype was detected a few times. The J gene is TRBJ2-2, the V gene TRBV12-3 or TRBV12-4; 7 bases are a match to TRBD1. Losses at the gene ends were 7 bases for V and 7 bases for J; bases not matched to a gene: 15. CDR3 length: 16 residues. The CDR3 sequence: CASTLFGTVDRGELFF. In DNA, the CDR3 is TGTGCCAGCACCCTCTTTGGGACAGTAGATCGCGGGGAGCTGTTTTTT.

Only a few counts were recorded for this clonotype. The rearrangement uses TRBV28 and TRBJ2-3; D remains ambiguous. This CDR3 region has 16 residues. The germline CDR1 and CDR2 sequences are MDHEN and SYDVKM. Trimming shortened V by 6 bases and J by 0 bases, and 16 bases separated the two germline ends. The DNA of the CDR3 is TGTGCCAGCAGCTCCCCTACCAACGCTAGCACAGATACGCAGTATTTT. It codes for CASSSPTNASTDTQYF.

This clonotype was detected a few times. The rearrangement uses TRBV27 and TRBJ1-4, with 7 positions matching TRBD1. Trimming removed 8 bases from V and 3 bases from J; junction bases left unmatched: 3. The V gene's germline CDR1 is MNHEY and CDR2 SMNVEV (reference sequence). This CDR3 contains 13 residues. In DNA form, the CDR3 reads TGTGCCAGCCGGGACAGACCTAATGAAAAACTGTTTTTT. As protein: CASRDRPNEKLFF. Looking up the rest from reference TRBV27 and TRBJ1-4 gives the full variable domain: EAQVTQNPRYLITVTGKKLTVTCSQNMNHEYMSWYRQDPGLGLRQIYYSMNVEVTDKGDVPEGYKVSRKEKRNFPLILESPSPNQTSLYFCASRDRPNEKLFFGSGTQLSVL.

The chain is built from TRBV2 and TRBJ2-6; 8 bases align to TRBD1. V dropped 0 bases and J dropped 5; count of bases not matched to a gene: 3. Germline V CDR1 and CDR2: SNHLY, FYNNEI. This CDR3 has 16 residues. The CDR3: CASSEAGQGRANVLTF. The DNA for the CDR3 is TGTGCCAGCAGTGAAGCCGGACAGGGTAGGGCCAACGTCCTGACTTTC.